These T cell receptor beta chains were read from a single sample in a study of T cell changes during pregnancy in multiple sclerosis. The repertoire was sequenced with immunoSEQ multiplex PCR; TCRdb's copy has only in-frame clones and lacks some. Among 85,000 to 130,000 clones listed, around 93% were seen once. The material sequenced was peripheral blood, taken before pregnancy. These receptors were collected from a female donor with multiple sclerosis, enrolled in a pregnancy study. Both conserved end residues are part of each CDR3. Each record gives: V gene, J gene, D gene, clone size, CDR3 protein, CDR3 DNA. A D gene is named only where the DNA matches it firmly. Only some rows state a clone size, as once, few, many or a class for expanded clones.

TRBV7-2	TRBJ1-5	TRBD1	NA	CASSSMTGGQHF	TGTGCCAGCAGCTCCATGACAGGGGGGCAGCATTTT
TRBV18	TRBJ1-1	TRBD1	NA	CASSPIRGQGGTEAFF	TGTGCCAGCTCACCAATACGGGGACAGGGAGGCACTGAAGCTTTCTTT
TRBV11-2	TRBJ1-2	NA	NA	CASRHNRGYRGYTF	TGTGCCAGCAGACATAATAGGGGGTATCGAGGCTACACCTTC
TRBV11-1	TRBJ2-1	NA	NA	CASSLRQRNEQFF	TGTGCCAGCAGCTTACGCCAGCGCAATGAGCAGTTCTTC
TRBV6-1	TRBJ2-7	TRBD1	NA	CASSVQPGTGFYEQYF	TGTGCCAGCAGTGTCCAGCCCGGGACAGGGTTCTACGAGCAGTACTTC
TRBV11-2	TRBJ2-1	NA	NA	CASSLGLLAEQFF	TGTGCCAGCAGCTTGGGACTGTTGGCTGAGCAGTTCTTC
TRBV2	TRBJ1-1	TRBD1	few	CASSLRQGLSVTEAFF	TGTGCCAGCAGCCTCAGACAGGGCTTGAGTGTCACTGAAGCTTTCTTT
TRBV29-1	TRBJ1-1	NA	few	CSGEANTEAFF	TGCTCGGGGGAAGCGAACACTGAAGCTTTCTTT
TRBV7-9	TRBJ2-1	TRBD1	NA	CAGRDRYNEQFF	TGTGCCGGCCGGGACAGATACAATGAGCAGTTCTTC
TRBV7-9	TRBJ1-3	TRBD1	NA	CASSPSLPGQGYSGNTIYF	TGTGCCAGCAGCCCCTCTTTACCGGGACAGGGGTATTCTGGAAACACCATATATTTT